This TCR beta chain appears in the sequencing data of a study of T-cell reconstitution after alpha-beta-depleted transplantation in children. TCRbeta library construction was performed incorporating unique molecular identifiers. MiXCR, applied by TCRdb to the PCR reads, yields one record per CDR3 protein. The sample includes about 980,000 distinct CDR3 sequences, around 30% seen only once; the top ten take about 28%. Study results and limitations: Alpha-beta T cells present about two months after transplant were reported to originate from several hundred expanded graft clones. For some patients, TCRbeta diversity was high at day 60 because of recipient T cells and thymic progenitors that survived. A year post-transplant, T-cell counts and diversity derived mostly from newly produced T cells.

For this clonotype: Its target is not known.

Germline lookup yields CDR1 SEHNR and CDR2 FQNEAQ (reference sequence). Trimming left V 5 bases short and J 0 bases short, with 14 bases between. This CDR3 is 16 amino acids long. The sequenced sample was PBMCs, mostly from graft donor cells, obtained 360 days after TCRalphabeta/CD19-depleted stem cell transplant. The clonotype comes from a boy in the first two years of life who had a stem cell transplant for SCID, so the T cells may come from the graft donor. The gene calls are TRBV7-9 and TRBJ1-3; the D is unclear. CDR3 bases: TGTGCCAGCAGCCGTCAAGACGGGAGCTCTGGAAACACCATATATTTT. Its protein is CASSRQDGSSGNTIYF.